Sequencing of this T cell receptor beta chain was carried out in a study of CD8+CD57+ T cells in acquired aplastic anemia. This clonotype was seen a few times. This CDR3 region has 17 residues. Germline CDR1 is KGHDR and CDR2 is SFDVKD. The V end lost 3 bases, the J end lost 4 bases, and 15 bases lay between the germline ends. TCR beta VDJ combinations and CDR3 sequences were profiled from genomic DNA. TCRdb redid the calling of the reads with MiXCR, one entry per CDR3 protein. The table has 150,000 or so distinct CDR3 sequences, 50% to 75% seen once; the top ten hold about 48%. The sequenced sample consisted of sorted CD4+, CD8+, or CD8+CD57+ T cells (not recorded which) from PBMCs. This rearrangement joins TRBV24-1 to TRBJ1-6; no reliable D call. This receptor was taken from a human donor in good health. The CDR3 is CATSDPAEVTYNSPLHF. The CDR3 nucleotides are TGTGCCACCAGTGATCCCGCGGAGGTTACGTATAATTCACCCCTCCACTTT.